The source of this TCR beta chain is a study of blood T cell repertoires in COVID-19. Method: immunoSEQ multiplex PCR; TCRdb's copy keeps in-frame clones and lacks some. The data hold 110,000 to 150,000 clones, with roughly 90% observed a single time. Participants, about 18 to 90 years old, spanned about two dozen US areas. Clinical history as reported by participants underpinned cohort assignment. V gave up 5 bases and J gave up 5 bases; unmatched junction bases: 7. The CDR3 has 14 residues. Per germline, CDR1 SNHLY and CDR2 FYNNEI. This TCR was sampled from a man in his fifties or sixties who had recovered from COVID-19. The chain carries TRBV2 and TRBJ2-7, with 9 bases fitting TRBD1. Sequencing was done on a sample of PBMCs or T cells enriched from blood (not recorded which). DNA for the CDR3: TGTGCCAGCAGTTATGACAGGGGGTTGGACGAGCAGTACGTC. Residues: CASSYDRGLDEQYV.